The clone carrying this T cell receptor (beta chain) was observed a handful of times. The data are from a study of blood T cells in healthy people across ages. Next came a second PCR, run for 7 to 11 cycles, which used a sample-barcoded 5' primer along with a J-beta primer mix. Using its own MiXCR run on the 5' RACE reads, TCRdb lists one record per CDR3 protein. The table shows about 1,000,000 distinct CDR3 sequences, with 40% to 55% occurring only once. The CDR3 covers 15 residues. Trimming shortened V by 0 bases and J by 3 bases, and 11 bases separated the two germline ends. Germline CDR1 is ENHRY and CDR2 is SYGVKD.

V gene TRBV10-3 combines with J gene TRBJ1-1; D ambiguous. The sequence came from a woman aged 55 to 70 in good health. Sample: blood. CDR3 residues: CAISESGRTDTEAFF. CDR3 bases: TGTGCCATCAGTGAGTCCGGACGCACGGACACTGAAGCTTTCTTT.